The 26 T cell receptor beta chains given below trace back to one sample, sequenced in a study of CD8+ T cells in alopecia areata. Extracted RNA was reverse transcribed, and the resulting cDNA served as sequencing template. Produced via immunoSEQ multiplex PCR; TCRdb's table is partial and in-frame only. The repertoire holds about 150,000 clones, with around half as singletons. Sequencing was performed on CD8+ T cells sorted from blood, taken at week 0. The receptors stem from a human donor with alopecia areata.

This clone was seen only a few times. CDR3 sequence: CASSRPSEGNEQFF. The CDR3 DNA reads TGTGCCAGCAGCCGACCGTCCGAGGGGAATGAGCAGTTCTTC. The J gene is TRBJ2-1, the V gene TRBV13; D may be TRBD1 or TRBD2 (5 bases each). The germline V gene has CDR1 PRHDT and CDR2 FYEKMQ (reference sequence). This CDR3 is 14 amino acids long. With 5 bases removed from V and 7 bases from J, the gap between germline ends came to 15 bases.

A few counts support this clone. This chain joins TRBV19 and TRBJ2-6; D unclear. Per the germline V gene, CDR1 is LNHDA and CDR2 is SQIVND (reference sequence). Trimming took 11 bases from V and 0 from J, leaving 5 bases between them. The CDR3 sequence is 12 residues long. The CDR3 nucleotides are TGTGCCGGAAGCTCTGGGGCCAACGTCCTGACTTTC. Translation gives CAGSSGANVLTF.

The V gene is TRBV27, the J gene TRBJ2-7; 8 nucleotides line up with TRBD1. This CDR3 has 14 residues. Trimming at V came to 6 bases and at J to 3 bases, leaving 7 bases not matched to a gene. Germline CDR1 MNHEY, CDR2 SMNVEV (reference sequence). The CDR3 region is CASRRDRSDYEQYF. DNA of the CDR3: TGTGCCAGCAGACGGGACAGGTCTGACTACGAGCAGTACTTC.

The chain recombines TRBV11-2 with TRBJ2-5; TRBD1 agrees at 7 bases. Germline trimming cut 1 base from V and 5 bases from J; bases unmatched to any gene: 7. Germline-derived CDR1 and CDR2 are SGHAT and FQNNGV. The CDR3 is 15 amino acids. The CDR3 reads CASSLGSDRDETQYF. The CDR3 DNA is TGTGCCAGCAGCTTAGGGTCTGACAGGGACGAGACCCAGTACTTC.

This clone was seen a handful of times. This chain joins TRBV5-1 and TRBJ1-1; 7 bases are shared with TRBD1. V trimming: 4 bases; J trimming: 0 bases; junction bases outside the gene matches: 6. Germline V gene lookup returns CDR1 SGHRS and CDR2 YFSETQ. This CDR3 region has 15 residues. DNA of the CDR3: TGCGCCAGCAGCCCGGACAGGACCCTGAACACTGAAGCTTTCTTT. It yields the protein CASSPDRTLNTEAFF.

As to this clone: Different DNA sequences within this sample yield the same CDR3. This rearrangement joins TRBV9 to TRBJ2-2; D is unclear. V was cut by 2 bases and J by 6 bases, with 2 bases left in between. The CDR3 sequence is 11 residues long. The germline V gene has CDR1 SGDLS and CDR2 YYNGEE. CDR3 residues: CASSVSGELFF. In DNA form, the CDR3 reads TGTGCCAGCAGCGTTTCCGGGGAGCTGTTTTTT. The whole variable domain, filled in from reference TRBV9 and TRBJ2-2, reads DSGVTQTPKHLITATGQRVTLRCSPRSGDLSVYWYQQSLDQGLQFLIQYYNGEERAKGNILERFSAQQFPDLHSELNLSSLELGDSALYFCASSVSGELFFGEGSRLTVL.

The chain links TRBV9 to TRBJ2-3; a weak D match, TRBD2 (6 bases). Germline lookup yields CDR1 SGDLS and CDR2 YYNGEE. CDR3 length equals 12 residues. Trimming shortened V by 5 bases and J by 2 bases, and 6 bases separated the two germline ends. The CDR3 loop is CASRDYTDTQYF. The CDR3 DNA reads as TGTGCCAGCAGGGACTACACAGATACGCAGTATTTT. The variable domain in full, completed from reference TRBV9 and TRBJ2-3, reads DSGVTQTPKHLITATGQRVTLRCSPRSGDLSVYWYQQSLDQGLQFLIQYYNGEERAKGNILERFSAQQFPDLHSELNLSSLELGDSALYFCASRDYTDTQYFGPGTRLTVL.

Note on this clone: One base separates it from a far larger clone, so it is likely a read error. Other nucleotide sequences from this sample produce the same CDR3. The chain joins TRBV10-2 to TRBJ1-2, with 7 bases that match TRBD1. Germline-derived CDR1 and CDR2 are WSHSY and SAAADI. The junction had 15 bases not matched to a gene; V was cut back by 0 bases and J by 11 bases. CDR3 length equals 16 residues. The CDR3 is CASSESADRFGGGYTF. CDR3 in DNA: TGCGCCAGCAGTGAGTCTGCGGACAGGTTCGGAGGTGGGTACACCTTC.

Notes on this clone: At the DNA level, this CDR3 is encoded by other sequences in the same sample as well. The chain has TRBV30 and TRBJ1-1, with D hard to call. The germline V gene encodes CDR1 GTSNPN and CDR2 SVGIG (reference sequence). Trimming removed 0 bases at V and 8 bases at J, with 7 bases between. CDR3 length: 11 amino acids. This CDR3 reads CAWSVRGEAFF. CDR3 DNA: TGTGCCTGGAGTGTCAGAGGAGAAGCTTTCTTT. Variable domain in full (rest from reference TRBV30 and TRBJ1-1): SQTIHQWPATLVQPVGSPLSLECTVEGTSNPNLYWYRQAAGRGLQLLFYSVGIGQISSEVPQNLSASRPQDRQFILSSKKLLLSDSGFYLCAWSVRGEAFFGQGTRLTVV.

This clone came up a few times. The chain couples TRBV29-1 to TRBJ1-1; no definite D call. CDR3 length: 12 residues. Looked up from germline, CDR1 is SQVTM and CDR2 is ANQGSEA. Trimming stripped 4 bases from V and 8 bases from J, with 14 bases between. The CDR3 sequence is CSVAPGGREAFF. CDR3 in DNA: TGCAGCGTTGCGCCGGGAGGGCGGGAAGCTTTCTTT.

This clone was observed a single time. The V gene is TRBV15, the J gene TRBJ2-7; perhaps TRBD1 as D (6 bases). Germline V CDR1 and CDR2: LNHNV, YYDKDF (reference sequence). Trimming took off 1 base at V and 6 bases at J, with 10 bases between the two ends. This CDR3 is built from 13 residues. This CDR3 reads CATSRGTAGEQYF. The CDR3 region has the DNA TGTGCCACCAGCAGAGGGACAGCAGGCGAGCAGTACTTC. Full variable domain (outside the CDR3, taken from reference TRBV15 and TRBJ2-7): DAMVIQNPRYQVTQFGKPVTLSCSQTLNHNVMYWYQQKSSQAPKLLFHYYDKDFNNEADTPDNFQSRRPNTSFCFLDIRSPGLGDTAMYLCATSRGTAGEQYFGPGTRLTVT.

This clone was seen only once. The chain links TRBV27 to TRBJ2-7; 7 nucleotides agree with TRBD2. The V gene end was trimmed by 1 base and the J gene end by 5 bases; junction bases not matched to a gene: 5. The CDR3 consists of 14 residues. The germline V gene encodes CDR1 MNHEY and CDR2 SMNVEV (reference sequence). The chain's CDR3 is CASSLFFTSDEQYF. The DNA of the CDR3 is TGTGCCAGCAGTTTATTCTTCACTAGCGACGAGCAGTACTTC.

A remark on this clone: The same CDR3 also results from other DNA sequences found in this sample. The chain carries TRBV30 and TRBJ1-1; no clear D gene. The CDR3 is 12 amino acids. V was pared by 3 bases and J by 0 bases, with 5 bases between. CDR1 is GTSNPN and CDR2 is SVGIG in the germline V gene (reference sequence). CDR3 nucleotide sequence: TGTGCCTGGAGCGTCATGAACACTGAAGCTTTCTTT. Translated, it gives CAWSVMNTEAFF.

This clone has more than one count but fewer than ten. The V and J genes are TRBV29-1 and TRBJ2-7, with D possibly TRBD2 on 6 matching bases. The CDR3 contains 10 residues. Germline lookup yields CDR1 SQVTM and CDR2 ANQGSEA. Trimming cost V 5 bases and J 5 bases, with 7 bases left between them. CDR3 in DNA: TGCAGCGTTTGGGGGGACGAGCAGTACTTC. Its translation is CSVWGDEQYF.

CDR3 region: CASSSLAAAGELFF. The CDR3 nucleotides are TGTGCCAGCAGCTCACTAGCGGCGGCCGGGGAGCTGTTTTTT. This chain connects TRBV13 to TRBJ2-2, with 8 nucleotides matching TRBD2. The trim removed 4 bases at V and 6 bases at J, leaving 4 bases unmatched. Germline CDR1 reads PRHDT; CDR2 reads FYEKMQ (reference sequence). CDR3 length equals 14 residues.

The genes are TRBV11-2 and TRBJ2-3; no definite D call. Germline CDR1 and CDR2: SGHAT and FQNNGV. The CDR3 is 12 amino acids. V shed 0 bases and J shed 6 bases, with 4 bases lying between them. The CDR3 loop reads CASSLDLDTQYF. The CDR3 DNA follows: TGTGCCAGCAGCTTAGATCTGGATACGCAGTATTTT.

This clone was counted only a few times. The chain joins TRBV7-9 to TRBJ2-7; D might be TRBD2 (5 bases). In germline, CDR1 is SEHNR, CDR2 FQNEAQ (reference sequence). The CDR3 loop spans 13 amino acids. V lost 6 bases and J lost 4, with 13 bases in between. CDR3: CASRDLAGYEQYF. The CDR3 DNA reads TGTGCCAGCAGAGATCTAGCAGGTTACGAGCAGTACTTC.

Regarding this clone: At one end the junction does not follow the germline gene, possibly because of a read error. The V gene is TRBV6-5, the J gene TRBJ1-5; no clear D. Germline CDR1 is MNHEY and CDR2 is SVGAGI. The CDR3 runs 10 residues. DNA of the CDR3: TGTGCCAGCGGCAACCAGCCCCAGCATTTT. Translated: CASGNQPQHF.

The chain carries TRBV6-5 and TRBJ2-2; D ambiguous. Deletions cut 4 bases from V and 4 bases from J, with 7 bases between. This CDR3 comprises 13 residues. CDR1 is MNHEY and CDR2 is SVGAGI in the germline V gene. The CDR3 region is CASSSTTTGELFF. The DNA of the CDR3 is TGTGCCAGCAGTTCCACCACCACCGGGGAGCTGTTTTTT.

The chain employs TRBV5-6 and TRBJ2-7, with D perhaps assigned TRBD1 or TRBD2 (5 bases each). From germline, CDR1 is SGHDT and CDR2 YYEEEE. Trimming removed 4 bases from V and 3 bases from J, with 17 bases in between. The CDR3 totals 15 residues. This CDR3 is CASSRDRDGIYEQYF. In nucleotides, the CDR3 is TGTGCCAGCAGCCGCGACCGGGACGGTATCTACGAGCAGTACTTC.

The V gene is TRBV9, the J gene TRBJ2-5; tentative D call: TRBD2 (6 bases). Trimming took 4 bases from V and 3 from J, leaving 13 bases between them. This CDR3 is 14 amino acids long. From germline, CDR1 is SGDLS and CDR2 YYNGEE. The CDR3 region has the DNA TGTGCCAGCAGCCCCAGTGGGGGGAAAGAGACCCAGTACTTC. Its protein product is CASSPSGGKETQYF. The variable domain in full, with the rest retrieved from reference TRBV9 and TRBJ2-5, is DSGVTQTPKHLITATGQRVTLRCSPRSGDLSVYWYQQSLDQGLQFLIQYYNGEERAKGNILERFSAQQFPDLHSELNLSSLELGDSALYFCASSPSGGKETQYFGPGTRLLVL.

This clone was seen only a few times. The chain links TRBV2 to TRBJ2-1, with 7 bases that match TRBD2. This CDR3 is 14 amino acids long. Germline V lookup: CDR1 SNHLY, CDR2 FYNNEI. J lost 1 base, V lost 10 bases, and 7 bases had no gene match. The DNA of the CDR3 is TGTGCCACCGTAGCGGGCGCGTCCTACAATGAGCAGTTCTTC. Its translation: CATVAGASYNEQFF.

This clone was detected a few times. The V gene is TRBV29-1, the J gene TRBJ2-7; 8 nucleotides match TRBD2. CDR3 size: 16 residues. V was clipped by 4 bases and J by 2 bases; unmatched bases: 13. The germline V gene encodes CDR1 SQVTM and CDR2 ANQGSEA. CDR3 nucleotide sequence: TGCAGCGTTGTTCTGGAGGCTAGCGGGCCACCCTACGAGCAGTACTTC. Residues: CSVVLEASGPPYEQYF.

V and J are TRBV2 and TRBJ2-3; 9 bases are a match to TRBD1. The CDR3 spans 16 residues. With 0 bases clipped from V and 3 bases from J, the junction kept 4 bases outside the gene matches. Germline CDR1 and CDR2: SNHLY and FYNNEI. CDR3 sequence: CASSEATGGDTDTQYF. The CDR3 nucleotides read TGTGCCAGCAGTGAAGCAACAGGGGGCGATACAGATACGCAGTATTTT.

The CDR3 nucleotides are TGTGCCTGGAGTGAGGGAGGCCGCGACTATGGCTACACCTTC. Residues: CAWSEGGRDYGYTF. This rearrangement joins TRBV30 to TRBJ1-2; D is unclear. Germline assignment: CDR1 GTSNPN and CDR2 SVGIG (reference sequence). V lost 1 base and J lost 3, with 12 bases in between. The CDR3 extends over 14 amino acids.

V gene TRBV15 combines with J gene TRBJ2-3; 8 bases line up with TRBD2. Germline CDR1 reads LNHNV; CDR2 reads YYDKDF (reference sequence). V was pared by 1 base and J by 2 bases, with 2 bases of the junction left unmatched. This CDR3 has 15 residues. The CDR3 sequence is CATSRAGGATDTQYF. The CDR3 DNA reads TGTGCCACCAGCAGAGCGGGGGGGGCCACAGATACGCAGTATTTT.